Given below is one TCR beta chain in context. Its antigen remains unknown. The sample is drawn from a study of cytomegalovirus exposure and HLA in healthy donors. Findings and caveats of the study: An analysis was carried out later, and it reportedly showed fewer N-insertions in an Asian-associated ancestry cluster than the 666-donor mean. The authors listed about 170 TCR beta chains as cytomegalovirus-associated. It was reported that TCR beta sequences correctly inferred the HLA-A and HLA-B alleles for most subjects. Exclusion as indistinguishable affected some V segments, including TRBV6-2 and TRBV6-3.

The PCR contained 60 Vbeta and 13 Jbeta primers. Method: immunoSEQ multiplex PCR; TCRdb's copy keeps in-frame clones and lacks some. Of under 250,000 clones listed, 70% to 85% were seen once; the top ten hold 3% to 4%. The CDR3 has 15 residues. V gene TRBV12-2 combines with J gene TRBJ2-1; no check of the table's D call, TRBD2, against the DNA was made. TRBV12-2 is termed a pseudogene. The receptor's source is a male donor in good health and CMV-seronegative. Material for sequencing was PBMCs. The CDR3 bases are TGTGCAGTCCCATCCTATATAGCAGTCTACAATGAGCAGTTCTTC. Translating gives CAVPSYIAVYNEQFF.